The T cell receptor (beta chain) described here comes from a study of blood T cells in healthy people across ages. General study points: Naive and antigen-experienced cells were not separated, limiting conclusive comparison. Calculation of diversity from one million T cells yielded estimates considered to be underestimates.

Comment on this clonotype: The antigen is not known.

Primers used in a second PCR of about 6 to 11 cycles were a sample-barcoded 5' primer and a J-beta primer mix. TCRdb recomputed calls from the 5' RACE reads with MiXCR, one row per CDR3 protein. The sample comprises more than 750,000 distinct CDR3 sequences, almost 30% of which are singletons, and 10% to 13% rests with the top ten. The germline CDR1 and CDR2 sequences are SGDLS and YYNGEE. The CDR3 totals 13 residues. With 4 bases removed from V and 3 bases from J, the gap between germline ends came to 10 bases. Separately, the same data were catalogued under a study of T cells of mothers and their children. That publication notes: Donation was provided by three healthy Caucasian mothers along with their six children. The M1S primer of the second PCR added sample barcodes and 2-4 random nucleotides.

The sample consisted of blood. This receptor was obtained from a woman aged 40 to 55 in good health. The chain has TRBV9 and TRBJ2-5, with a possible D match to TRBD1 (6 bases). CDR3 bases: TGTGCCAGCAGCAAAGGGGACAAAGAGACCCAGTACTTC. Protein product: CASSKGDKETQYF.